This T cell receptor (beta chain) was identified during a study of Graves' ophthalmopathy and Graves' hyperthyroidism. This clonotype has ten or more counts. V gave up 8 bases and J gave up 4 bases; unmatched junction bases: 13. The length of the CDR3 is 15 residues. As the template, RNA transcripts were used to amplify TCR beta CDR3 regions. RT-PCR was first run with HTBI primers, then multiplex PCR in a second round. Each CDR3 protein gets one entry after TCRdb re-called the multiplex PCR reads with MiXCR. This sample has around 43,000 distinct CDR3 sequences; 45% to 60% occur once, and the top ten carry more than 15%.

Sample: peripheral blood. The genes are TRBV12-3 or TRBV12-4 and TRBJ1-2, with 7 bases that match TRBD1. The TCR sequence derives from an adult man with Graves' ophthalmopathy. The CDR3 reads CASVGPGQSRYGYTF. CDR3 bases: TGTGCCAGCGTGGGACCGGGACAGTCCCGCTATGGCTACACCTTC.